This is a list of T cell receptor beta chains from one sample in a study of post-analysis software for immune sequencing data. MiXCR, applied by TCRdb to the PCR reads, yields one record per CDR3 protein. The sample yields hundreds of thousands of distinct CDR3 sequences, about 53% seen once. Specimen: blood. These receptor sequences come from a girl between 5 and 17 years old with multiple sclerosis. Both conserved end residues are part of each CDR3. A D gene is named only where the DNA matches it firmly. Expanded clones are given a class, and other clones once, few, many or no size at all.

TGCAGTGCTAGAGTATGGCGGGGGTCGCCCTCCTACGAGCAGTACTTC | CSARVWRGSPSYEQYF | . | TRBD2 | TRBJ2-7 | TRBV20-1
TGTGCCAGCAGTTTTGGGGTCCGATTTGAGCAGTTCTTC | CASSFGVRFEQFF | . | . | TRBJ2-1 | TRBV27
TGCAGTGCTAGATCCCCCGGACTAGCGGGAGGCAATGAGCAGTTCTTC | CSARSPGLAGGNEQFF | . | TRBD2 | TRBJ2-1 | TRBV20-1
TGTGCCAGCAGCTTGGGGACAGTCTCCCATGAGCAGTTCTTC | CASSLGTVSHEQFF | once | TRBD1 | TRBJ2-1 | TRBV7-9
TGTGCCAGCAGCCAAGCCGGGACCGGAAGCAATGAGCAGTTCTTC | CASSQAGTGSNEQFF | . | . | TRBJ2-1 | TRBV3-1
TGTGCCAGCAGCCAAGAACTAGTGGGAGTCGAGACCCAGTACTTC | CASSQELVGVETQYF | . | . | TRBJ2-5 | TRBV14
TGTGCTAGTGGTTTGCCCGGACCCTCCAATGAGCAGTTCTTC | CASGLPGPSNEQFF | once | . | TRBJ2-1 | TRBV12-5
TGTGCCAGCAGGAGCGGTTTGGGCACAGATACGCAGTATTTT | CASRSGLGTDTQYF | few | . | TRBJ2-3 | TRBV6-5
TGTGCCAGCAGTACACAGGGGGCGTTTACTGAAGCTTTCTTT | CASSTQGAFTEAFF | . | TRBD1 | TRBJ1-1 | TRBV6-5
TGTGCCAGCAGTAGGACGACGGGAATCTACGAGCAGTACTTC | CASSRTTGIYEQYF | . | . | TRBJ2-7 | TRBV9
TGTGCCAGCAGCCATGGGGCAGGGGGCGATGATGGCTACACCTTC | CASSHGAGGDDGYTF | . | TRBD1 | TRBJ1-2 | TRBV11-1
TGCAGTGCTAGCTCAACTAGCGGCTCTAATGAGCAGTTCTTC | CSASSTSGSNEQFF | few | TRBD2 | TRBJ2-1 | TRBV20-1
TGTGCCAGCAGCCAGGGAAATACGCAGTATTTT | CASSQGNTQYF | . | . | TRBJ2-3 | TRBV3-1
TGCGCCAGCAGCGAGGTTACCTCTGAAGCTTTCTTT | CASSEVTSEAFF | . | . | TRBJ1-1 | TRBV5-1
TGTGCCAGCAGGTCGAGCACAGATACGCAGTATTTT | CASRSSTDTQYF | . | . | TRBJ2-3 | TRBV28
TGTGCCAGCAGCAGACTCCAACTAGCTGGGAGCTCCTACAATGAGCAGTTCTTC | CASSRLQLAGSSYNEQFF | . | . | TRBJ2-1 | TRBV21-1
TGCGCCAGCAGCCAAGTGGCCGGGGCTAGCAATCAGCCCCAGCATTTT | CASSQVAGASNQPQHF | . | . | TRBJ1-5 | TRBV4-1
TGTGCCAGCAGTTTAGACCGGGCTTCGGGAAACACCATATATTTT | CASSLDRASGNTIYF | once | . | TRBJ1-3 | TRBV12-3/TRBV12-4
TGTGCCAGCCGCCCTACGGGGGGCACTGAAGCTTTCTTT | CASRPTGGTEAFF | . | . | TRBJ1-1 | TRBV3-1
TGTGCCAGCAGCGATCCTGACAGGGCTGGGGCCAACGTCCTGACTTTC | CASSDPDRAGANVLTF | . | TRBD1 | TRBJ2-6 | TRBV7-9
TGTGCCAGCAGCGCTAGCGGGGGGCCCTTGATGAGTGAGCAGTTCTTC | CASSASGGPLMSEQFF | . | TRBD2 | TRBJ2-1 | TRBV9
TGTGCCAGCAGTTTAGGCCGTGCGAGCACTGAAGCTTTCTTT | CASSLGRASTEAFF | once | . | TRBJ1-1 | TRBV27
TGTGCCAGCAGCCGCCTAGAATTCGAGCAGTACTTC | CASSRLEFEQYF | . | . | TRBJ2-7 | TRBV12-3/TRBV12-4
TGCGCCAGCAGCCATACCCCTAGCGGTAGCTCCTACAATGAGCAGTACTTC | CASSHTPSGSSYNEQYF | . | TRBD2 | TRBJ2-7 | TRBV5-1
TGTGCCAGCAGCGTAGAGGATTTCAATGAGCAGTTCTTC | CASSVEDFNEQFF | . | . | TRBJ2-1 | TRBV9
TGCGCCAGCAGCTCGAGGGACTCCACGACCGCCGAGCAGTACTTC | CASSSRDSTTAEQYF | few | . | TRBJ2-7 | TRBV5-1